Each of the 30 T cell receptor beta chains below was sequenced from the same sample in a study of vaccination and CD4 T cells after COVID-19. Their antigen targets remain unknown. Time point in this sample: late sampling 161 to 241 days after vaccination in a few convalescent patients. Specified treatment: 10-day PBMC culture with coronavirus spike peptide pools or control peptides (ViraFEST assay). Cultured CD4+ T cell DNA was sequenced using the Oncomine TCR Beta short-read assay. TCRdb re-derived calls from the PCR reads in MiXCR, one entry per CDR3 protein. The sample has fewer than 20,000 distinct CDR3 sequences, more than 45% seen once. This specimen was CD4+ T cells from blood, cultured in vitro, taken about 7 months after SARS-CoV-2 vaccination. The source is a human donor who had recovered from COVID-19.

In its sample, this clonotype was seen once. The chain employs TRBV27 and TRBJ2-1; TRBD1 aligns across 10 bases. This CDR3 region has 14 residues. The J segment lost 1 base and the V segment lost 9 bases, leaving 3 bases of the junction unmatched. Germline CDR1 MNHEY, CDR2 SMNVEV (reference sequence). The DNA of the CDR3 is TGTGCCAGTCTGGGACAGGGGTCCTACAATGAGCAGTTCTTC. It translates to CASLGQGSYNEQFF.

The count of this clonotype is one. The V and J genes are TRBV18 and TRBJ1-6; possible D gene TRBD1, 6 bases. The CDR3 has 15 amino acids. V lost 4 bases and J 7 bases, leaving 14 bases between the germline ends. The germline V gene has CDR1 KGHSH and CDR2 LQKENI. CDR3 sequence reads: CASSLSTGINSPLHF. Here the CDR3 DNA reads TGTGCCAGCTCACTATCCACAGGGATAAATTCACCCCTCCACTTT.

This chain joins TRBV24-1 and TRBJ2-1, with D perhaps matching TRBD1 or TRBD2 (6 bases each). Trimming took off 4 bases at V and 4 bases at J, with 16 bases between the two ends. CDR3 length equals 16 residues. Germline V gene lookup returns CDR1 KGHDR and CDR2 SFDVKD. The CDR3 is CATSESVRGGYNEQFF. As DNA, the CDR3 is TGTGCCACCAGTGAATCGGTCAGGGGAGGTTACAATGAGCAGTTCTTC.

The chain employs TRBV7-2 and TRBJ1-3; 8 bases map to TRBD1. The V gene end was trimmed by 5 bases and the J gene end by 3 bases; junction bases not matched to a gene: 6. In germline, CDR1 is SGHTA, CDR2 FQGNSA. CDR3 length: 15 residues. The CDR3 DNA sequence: TGTGCCAGCAGCCGCGGGACAGGCTATGGAAACACCATATATTTT. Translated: CASSRGTGYGNTIYF.

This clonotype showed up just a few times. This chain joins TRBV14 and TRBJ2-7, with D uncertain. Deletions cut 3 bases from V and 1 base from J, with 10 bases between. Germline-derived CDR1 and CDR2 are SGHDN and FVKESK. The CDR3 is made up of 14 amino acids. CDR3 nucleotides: TGTGCCAGCAGCCATTGGCGCAGTTCCTACGAGCAGTACTTC. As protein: CASSHWRSSYEQYF. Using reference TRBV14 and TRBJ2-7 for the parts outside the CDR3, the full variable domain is EAGVTQFPSHSVIEKGQTVTLRCDPISGHDNLYWYRRVMGKEIKFLLHFVKESKQDESGMPNNRFLAERTGGTYSTLKVQPAELEDSGVYFCASSHWRSSYEQYFGPGTRLTVT.

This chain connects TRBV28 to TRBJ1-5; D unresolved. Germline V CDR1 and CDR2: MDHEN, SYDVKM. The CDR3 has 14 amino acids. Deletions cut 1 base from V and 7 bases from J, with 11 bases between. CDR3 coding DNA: TGTGCCAGCAGTTTATACTCCGGCAGGCAGCCCCAGCATTTT. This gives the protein CASSLYSGRQPQHF. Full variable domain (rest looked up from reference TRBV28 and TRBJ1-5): DVKVTQSSRYLVKRTGEKVFLECVQDMDHENMFWYRQDPGLGLRLIYFSYDVKMKEKGDIPEGYSVSREKKERFSLILESASTNQTSMYLCASSLYSGRQPQHFGDGTRLSIL.

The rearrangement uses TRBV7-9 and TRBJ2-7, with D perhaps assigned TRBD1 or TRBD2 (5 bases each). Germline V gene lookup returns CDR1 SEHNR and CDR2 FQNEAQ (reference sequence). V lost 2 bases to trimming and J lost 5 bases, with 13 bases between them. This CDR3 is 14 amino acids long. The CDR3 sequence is CASSLILGVDEQYF. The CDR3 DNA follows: TGTGCCAGCAGCTTAATTTTGGGGGTCGACGAGCAGTACTTC.

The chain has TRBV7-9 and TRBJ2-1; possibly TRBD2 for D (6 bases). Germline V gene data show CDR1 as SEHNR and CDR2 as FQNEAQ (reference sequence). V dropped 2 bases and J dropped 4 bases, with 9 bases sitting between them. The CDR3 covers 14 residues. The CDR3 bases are TGTGCCAGCAGCTTAAGTAGCGGTTACAATGAGCAGTTCTTC. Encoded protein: CASSLSSGYNEQFF.

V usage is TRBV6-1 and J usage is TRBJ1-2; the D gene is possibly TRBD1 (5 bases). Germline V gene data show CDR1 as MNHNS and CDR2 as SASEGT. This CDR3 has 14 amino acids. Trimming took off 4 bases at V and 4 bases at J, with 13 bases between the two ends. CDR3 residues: CASSARGDSYGYTF. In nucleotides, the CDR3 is TGTGCCAGCAGTGCTAGGGGCGATTCCTATGGCTACACCTTC.

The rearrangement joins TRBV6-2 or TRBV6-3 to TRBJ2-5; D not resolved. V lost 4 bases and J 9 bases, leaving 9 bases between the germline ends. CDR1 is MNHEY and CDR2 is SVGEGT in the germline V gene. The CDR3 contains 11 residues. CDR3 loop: CASSSGRAQYF. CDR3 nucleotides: TGTGCCAGCAGTTCGGGCCGAGCCCAGTACTTC.

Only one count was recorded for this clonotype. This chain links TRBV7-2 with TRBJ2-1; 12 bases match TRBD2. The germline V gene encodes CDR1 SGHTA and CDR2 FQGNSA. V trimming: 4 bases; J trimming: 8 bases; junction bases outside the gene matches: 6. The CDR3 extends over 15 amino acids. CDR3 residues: CASSSTSGSPHEQFF. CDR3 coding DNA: TGTGCCAGCAGCTCGACTAGCGGGAGTCCCCATGAGCAGTTCTTC.

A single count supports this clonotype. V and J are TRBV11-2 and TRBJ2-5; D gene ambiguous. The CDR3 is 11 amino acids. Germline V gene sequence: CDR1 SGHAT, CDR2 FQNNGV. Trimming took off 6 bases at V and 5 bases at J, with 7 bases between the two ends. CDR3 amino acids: CASRQRETQYF. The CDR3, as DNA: TGTGCCAGCAGACAGAGGGAGACCCAGTACTTC.

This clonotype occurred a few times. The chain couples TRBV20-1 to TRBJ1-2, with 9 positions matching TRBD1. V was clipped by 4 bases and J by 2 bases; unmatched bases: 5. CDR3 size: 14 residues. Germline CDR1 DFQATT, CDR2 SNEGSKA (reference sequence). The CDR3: CSATLGTGNYGYTF. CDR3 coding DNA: TGCAGTGCTACCCTCGGGACAGGGAACTATGGCTACACCTTC.

The CDR3: CASSPYYEPYEQYF. The CDR3 bases are TGTGCCAGCAGCCCATACTACGAGCCCTACGAGCAGTACTTC. The chain joins TRBV11-3 to TRBJ2-7; D not certain. Trimming stripped 5 bases from V and 2 bases from J, with 13 bases between. Germline loops: CDR1 SGHNT, CDR2 YENEEA. The CDR3 consists of 14 residues.

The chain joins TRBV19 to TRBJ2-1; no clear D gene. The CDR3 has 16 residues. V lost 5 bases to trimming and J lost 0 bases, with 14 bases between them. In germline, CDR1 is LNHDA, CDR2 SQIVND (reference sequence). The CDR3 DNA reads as TGTGCCAGTAGTCCGACCCAGACCAACTCCTACAATGAGCAGTTCTTC. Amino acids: CASSPTQTNSYNEQFF. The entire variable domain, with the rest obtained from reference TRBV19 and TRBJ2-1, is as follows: DGGITQSPKYLFRKEGQNVTLSCEQNLNHDAMYWYRQDPGQGLRLIYYSQIVNDFQKGDIAEGYSVSREKKESFPLTVTSAQKNPTAFYLCASSPTQTNSYNEQFFGPGTRLTVL.

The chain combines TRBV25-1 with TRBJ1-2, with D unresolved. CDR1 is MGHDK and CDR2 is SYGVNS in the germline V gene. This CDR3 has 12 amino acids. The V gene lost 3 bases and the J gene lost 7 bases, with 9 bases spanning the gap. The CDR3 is CASSDMGIGYTF. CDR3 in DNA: TGTGCCAGCAGTGATATGGGGATTGGCTACACCTTC.

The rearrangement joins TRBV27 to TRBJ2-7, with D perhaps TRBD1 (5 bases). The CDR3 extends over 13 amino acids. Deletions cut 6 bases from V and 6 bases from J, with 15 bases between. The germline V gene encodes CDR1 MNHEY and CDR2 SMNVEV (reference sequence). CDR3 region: CASSQRQGIEQYF. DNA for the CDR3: TGTGCCAGCAGCCAAAGGCAGGGTATCGAGCAGTACTTC.

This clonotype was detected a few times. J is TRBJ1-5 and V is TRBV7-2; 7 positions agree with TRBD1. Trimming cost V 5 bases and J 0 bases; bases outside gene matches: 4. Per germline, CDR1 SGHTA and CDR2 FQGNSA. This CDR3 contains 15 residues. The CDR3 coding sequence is TGTGCCAGCAGCGCCCGGACAGGTAGCAATCAGCCCCAGCATTTT. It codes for CASSARTGSNQPQHF.

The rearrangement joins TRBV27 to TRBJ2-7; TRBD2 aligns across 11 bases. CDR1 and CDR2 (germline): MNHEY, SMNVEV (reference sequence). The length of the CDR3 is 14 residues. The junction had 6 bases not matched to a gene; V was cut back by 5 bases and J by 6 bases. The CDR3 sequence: CASSGLAGGPEQYF. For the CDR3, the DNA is TGTGCCAGCAGTGGTCTAGCGGGAGGCCCCGAGCAGTACTTC.

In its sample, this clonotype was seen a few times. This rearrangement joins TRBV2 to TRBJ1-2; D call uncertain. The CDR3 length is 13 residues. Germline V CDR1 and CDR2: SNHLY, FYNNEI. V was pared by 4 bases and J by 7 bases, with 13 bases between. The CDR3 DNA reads TGTGCCAGCAGTGTAGGAGGGCTTGGTGGCTACACCTTC. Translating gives CASSVGGLGGYTF.

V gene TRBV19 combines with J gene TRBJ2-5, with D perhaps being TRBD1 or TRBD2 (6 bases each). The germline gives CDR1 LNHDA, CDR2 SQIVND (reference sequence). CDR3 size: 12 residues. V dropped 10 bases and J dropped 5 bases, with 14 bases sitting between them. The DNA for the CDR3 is TGTGCCACCCGACAGGCGGGGGAGACCCAGTACTTC. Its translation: CATRQAGETQYF.

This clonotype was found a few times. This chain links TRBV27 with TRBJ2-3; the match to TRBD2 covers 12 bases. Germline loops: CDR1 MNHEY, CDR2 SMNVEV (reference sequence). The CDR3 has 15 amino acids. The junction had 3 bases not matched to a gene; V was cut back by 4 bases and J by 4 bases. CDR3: CASSSSGGAADTQYF. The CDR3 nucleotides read TGTGCCAGCAGTTCTAGCGGGGGGGCGGCAGATACGCAGTATTTT.

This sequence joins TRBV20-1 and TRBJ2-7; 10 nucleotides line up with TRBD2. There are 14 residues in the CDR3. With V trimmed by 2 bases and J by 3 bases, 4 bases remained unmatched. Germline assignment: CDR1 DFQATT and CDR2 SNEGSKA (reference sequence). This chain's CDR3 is CSARYERGGYEQYF. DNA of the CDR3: TGCAGTGCTAGATACGAGCGGGGGGGCTACGAGCAGTACTTC.

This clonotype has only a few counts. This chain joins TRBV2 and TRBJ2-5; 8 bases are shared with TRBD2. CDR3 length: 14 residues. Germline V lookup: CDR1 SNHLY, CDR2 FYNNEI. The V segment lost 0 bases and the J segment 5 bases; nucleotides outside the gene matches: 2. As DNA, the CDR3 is TGTGCCAGCAGTGAAGCTAGCGGGGACGAGACCCAGTACTTC. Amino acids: CASSEASGDETQYF.

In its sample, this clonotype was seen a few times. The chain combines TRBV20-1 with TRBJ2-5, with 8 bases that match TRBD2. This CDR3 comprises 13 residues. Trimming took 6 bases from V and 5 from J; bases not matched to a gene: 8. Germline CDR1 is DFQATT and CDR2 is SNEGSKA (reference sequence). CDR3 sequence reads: CSANLAGGETQYF. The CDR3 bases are TGCAGTGCAAATCTAGCGGGCGGGGAGACCCAGTACTTC.

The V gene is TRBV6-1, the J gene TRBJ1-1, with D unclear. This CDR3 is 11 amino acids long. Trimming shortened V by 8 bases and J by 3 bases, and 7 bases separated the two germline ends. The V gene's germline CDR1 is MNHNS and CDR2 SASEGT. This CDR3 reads CASRRDTEAFF. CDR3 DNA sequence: TGTGCCAGCCGGAGGGACACTGAAGCTTTCTTT.

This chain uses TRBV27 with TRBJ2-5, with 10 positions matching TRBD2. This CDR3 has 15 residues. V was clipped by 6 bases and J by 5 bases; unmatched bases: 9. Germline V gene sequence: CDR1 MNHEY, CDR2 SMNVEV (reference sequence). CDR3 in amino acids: CASSGTSVRGETQYF. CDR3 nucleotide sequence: TGTGCCAGCAGCGGGACTAGCGTCCGTGGGGAGACCCAGTACTTC.

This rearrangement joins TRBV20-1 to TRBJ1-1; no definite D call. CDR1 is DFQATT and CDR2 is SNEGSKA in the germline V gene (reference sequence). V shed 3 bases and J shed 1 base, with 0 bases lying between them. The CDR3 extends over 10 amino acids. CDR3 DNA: TGCAGTGCTAGGAACACTGAAGCTTTCTTT. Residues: CSARNTEAFF.

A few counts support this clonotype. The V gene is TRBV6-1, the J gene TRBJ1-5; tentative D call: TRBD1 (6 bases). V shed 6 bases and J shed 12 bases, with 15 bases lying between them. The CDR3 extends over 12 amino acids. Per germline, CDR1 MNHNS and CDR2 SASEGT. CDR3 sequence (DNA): TGTGCCAGCAGCGGGGGGGCGTCCTACCAGCATTTT. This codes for CASSGGASYQHF.

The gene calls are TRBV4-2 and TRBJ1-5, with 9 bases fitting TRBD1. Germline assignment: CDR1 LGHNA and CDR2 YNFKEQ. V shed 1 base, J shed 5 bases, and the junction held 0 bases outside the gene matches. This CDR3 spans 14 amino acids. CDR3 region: CASSQGTGDQPQHF. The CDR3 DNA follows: TGTGCCAGCAGCCAAGGGACAGGGGATCAGCCCCAGCATTTT.